The 24 T cell receptor beta chains below all came from one sample that was sequenced in a study of PD-1 blockade in classical Hodgkin lymphoma (dated by TCRdb to the early 2020s). Preparation of the library involved the immunoSEQ multiplex PCR assay. TCRdb carries this immuneACCESS record with in-frame sequences only. Its versions omit some clonotypes, under half of them owing to an unresolved V gene in the studies checked, with the rest unexplained. For this sample there are about 40,000 clones; more than 75% appear just once. The ten largest account for approximately 10% of the sample. The time point label, as the study defines it: cycle 1 day 1 (C1D1), immediately before nivolumab initiation. Every trial patient had relapsed after autologous stem cell transplantation, and cohorts A, B and C differed in prior brentuximab vedotin exposure. Sample: peripheral blood mononuclear cells (PBMCs), taken at baseline. The receptors originated from a human donor with classical Hodgkin lymphoma.

J is TRBJ1-2 and V is TRBV19; TRBD1 matches 9 bases. Germline assignment: CDR1 LNHDA and CDR2 SQIVND (reference sequence). Trimming took 5 bases from V and 5 from J; bases not matched to a gene: 12. The CDR3 totals 16 residues. CDR3 sequence reads: CASSPEGQGLGYGYTF. CDR3 nucleotides: TGTGCCAGTAGTCCCGAGGGACAGGGCCTCGGGTATGGCTACACCTTC.

The gene calls are TRBV11-2 and TRBJ2-2; 10 nucleotides agree with TRBD1. CDR3 length: 16 residues. The germline V gene has CDR1 SGHAT and CDR2 FQNNGV. The trim removed 4 bases at V and 3 bases at J, leaving 5 bases unmatched. CDR3 protein: CASSSDRGLHTGELFF. CDR3 coding DNA: TGTGCCAGCAGCTCCGACAGGGGGCTTCACACCGGGGAGCTGTTTTTT. The full variable domain, in which reference TRBV11-2 and TRBJ2-2 provide the parts outside the CDR3, is EAGVAQSPRYKIIEKRQSVAFWCNPISGHATLYWYQQILGQGPKLLIQFQNNGVVDDSQLPKDRFSAERLKGVDSTLKIQPAKLEDSAVYLCASSSDRGLHTGELFFGEGSRLTVL.

This clone was detected only once. V gene TRBV19 combines with J gene TRBJ2-5, with D unclear. The last part of the DNA fits TRBJ2-7 better; the J call may be wrong. The CDR3 contains 13 residues. Germline loops: CDR1 LNHDA, CDR2 SQIVND (reference sequence). The CDR3 DNA reads TGTGCCAGTAGTATAGAGGCTACCTACGAGCAGTACTTC. Translated: CASSIEATYEQYF.

The CDR3 DNA reads as TGTGCCAGCAGCCCGGTTGGCGGGGCCAACGTCCTGACTTTC. Its translation: CASSPVGGANVLTF. The V gene is TRBV4-2, the J gene TRBJ2-6; D gene ambiguous. The germline V gene has CDR1 LGHNA and CDR2 YNFKEQ. Trimming shortened V by 4 bases and J by 4 bases, and 8 bases separated the two germline ends. CDR3 length: 14 residues.

The V call is TRBV6-6, the J call TRBJ2-2, with 8 bases identical to TRBD1. Germline V gene data show CDR1 as MNHNY and CDR2 as SVGAGI (reference sequence). The J segment lost 4 bases and the V segment lost 6 bases, leaving 7 bases of the junction unmatched. The CDR3 sequence is 15 residues long. The CDR3 protein is CASRDGQGSTGELFF. The DNA of the CDR3 is TGTGCCAGCAGGGACGGACAGGGAAGCACCGGGGAGCTGTTTTTT.

V usage is TRBV5-1 and J usage is TRBJ2-3; D is unresolved. Germline V gives CDR1 SGHRS, CDR2 YFSETQ. The ends were cut back, 1 base at V and 0 bases at J, with 6 bases in the middle. CDR3 length: 14 amino acids. CDR3 coding DNA: TGCGCCAGCAGCTTGTGGGGTAGCACAGATACGCAGTATTTT. Translating it yields CASSLWGSTDTQYF.

The chain combines TRBV15 with TRBJ2-2; maybe TRBD1 (5 bases). CDR1 is LNHNV and CDR2 is YYDKDF in the germline V gene (reference sequence). CDR3 length equals 14 residues. The V end was cut by 2 bases, the J end by 5 bases, with 9 bases between. The CDR3 DNA reads TGTGCCACCAGCAGATTAAAGGGGACCGGGGAGCTGTTTTTT. It encodes CATSRLKGTGELFF.

The rearrangement links TRBV19 to TRBJ2-3; TRBD1 agrees at 10 bases. Germline CDR1 reads LNHDA; CDR2 reads SQIVND (reference sequence). Trimming took 10 bases from V and 2 from J; bases not matched to a gene: 9. The CDR3 is made up of 15 amino acids. Here the CDR3 reads CATRGGTGDTDTQYF. CDR3 nucleotides: TGTGCCACTCGGGGGGGGACAGGGGACACAGATACGCAGTATTTT.

V is TRBV29-1 and J is TRBJ2-2, with 8 bases aligning to TRBD1. Germline CDR1 reads SQVTM; CDR2 reads ANQGSEA. The CDR3 has 15 residues. The J segment lost 1 base and the V segment lost 4 bases, leaving 5 bases of the junction unmatched. The CDR3 DNA reads TGCAGCGTTGGCGGGGACAGGAAGAACACCGGGGAGCTGTTTTTT. This gives the protein CSVGGDRKNTGELFF.

V usage is TRBV6-5 and J usage is TRBJ1-5; the D gene is possibly TRBD1 (5 bases). Germline V gene sequence: CDR1 MNHEY, CDR2 SVGAGI. The CDR3 is 14 residues long. V gave up 0 bases and J gave up 5 bases, with 8 bases separating them. The DNA of the CDR3 is TGTGCCAGCAGTTACTCGAACAGGCATCAGCCCCAGCATTTT. As protein: CASSYSNRHQPQHF.

The chain links TRBV6-5 to TRBJ1-2; D is unresolved. Germline CDR1 is MNHEY and CDR2 is SVGAGI. The CDR3 consists of 12 residues. Trimming took 8 bases from V and 3 from J, leaving 10 bases between them. The DNA for the CDR3 is TGTGCCAGCTGGGCCACTCACTATGGCTACACCTTC. Its translation: CASWATHYGYTF.

The CDR3: CASSSNQGYDTEAFF. The DNA of the CDR3 is TGTGCCAGCAGCTCAAATCAGGGGTATGACACTGAAGCTTTCTTT. The rearrangement links TRBV5-4 to TRBJ1-1; the D gene is possibly TRBD1 (6 bases). The CDR3 covers 15 residues. Germline lookup yields CDR1 SGHNT and CDR2 YYREEE (reference sequence). V was trimmed by 3 bases and J by 3 bases, leaving 15 bases between them.

This chain joins TRBV5-4 and TRBJ1-2, with unresolved D. Trimming shortened V by 3 bases and J by 4 bases, and 13 bases separated the two germline ends. The CDR3 extends over 14 amino acids. In germline, CDR1 is SGHNT, CDR2 YYREEE (reference sequence). The CDR3 here is CASSYGQEGYGYTF. CDR3 coding DNA: TGTGCCAGCAGCTATGGGCAGGAGGGCTATGGCTACACCTTC.

This chain connects TRBV27 to TRBJ1-4; tentatively, D is TRBD1 (5 bases). Trimming took off 4 bases at V and 0 bases at J, with 15 bases between the two ends. CDR1 is MNHEY and CDR2 is SMNVEV in the germline V gene (reference sequence). This CDR3 has 17 residues. CDR3 in DNA: TGTGCCAGCAGTTGGGGGGGTACTCTTGCAACTAATGAAAAACTGTTTTTT. Its translation: CASSWGGTLATNEKLFF.

The V and J genes are TRBV6-6 and TRBJ2-3; possible D gene TRBD1, 6 bases. Trimming stripped 1 base from V and 6 bases from J, with 11 bases between. This CDR3 is built from 14 residues. In germline, CDR1 is MNHNY, CDR2 SVGAGI (reference sequence). The CDR3 loop reads CASSYWGLGDTQYF. The CDR3 DNA reads as TGTGCCAGCAGTTACTGGGGGCTAGGTGATACGCAGTATTTT.

This chain links TRBV27 with TRBJ2-6, with a tentative D call TRBD1 (5 bases). The CDR3 length is 22 residues. Trimming left V 4 bases short and J 0 bases short, with 28 bases between. Germline V gives CDR1 MNHEY, CDR2 SMNVEV (reference sequence). CDR3 DNA: TGTGCCAGCAGTTATGTCACCATTTCCCGTCCAGGGAAGAGCTCTGGGGCCAACGTCCTGACTTTC. As protein: CASSYVTISRPGKSSGANVLTF.

A few counts support this clone. The V and J genes are TRBV28 and TRBJ2-5; D is possibly TRBD2 (6 bases). In germline, CDR1 is MDHEN, CDR2 SYDVKM. CDR3 length equals 13 residues. V was clipped by 8 bases and J by 1 base, with 11 bases between them. The CDR3 spells CASARETQETQYF. In DNA, the CDR3 is TGTGCCAGCGCCCGGGAGACCCAAGAGACCCAGTACTTC.

V and J are TRBV11-3 and TRBJ2-5; a possible D gene is TRBD2 (6 bases). This CDR3 region has 14 residues. V gave up 1 base and J gave up 7 bases, with 13 bases separating them. Looked up from germline, CDR1 is SGHNT and CDR2 is YENEEA. In DNA, the CDR3 is TGTGCCAGCAGCTTAGGGACCGCAGCGGGGACCCAGTACTTC. Translated, it gives CASSLGTAAGTQYF.

This clone was observed once. The chain has TRBV18 and TRBJ2-7; 7 bases are a match to TRBD1. V lost 4 bases to trimming and J lost 4 bases; unmatched junction nucleotides: 4. Germline V lookup: CDR1 KGHSH, CDR2 LQKENI. This CDR3 is 13 amino acids long. The CDR3 spells CASSLGTAYEQYF. In DNA form, the CDR3 reads TGTGCCAGCTCACTCGGGACAGCTTACGAGCAGTACTTC.

V usage is TRBV30 and J usage is TRBJ1-1; D is possibly TRBD1 (5 bases). CDR3 length equals 13 residues. V was shortened by 0 bases and J by 7 bases, with 12 bases between the two germline ends. Per the germline V gene, CDR1 is GTSNPN and CDR2 is SVGIG (reference sequence). The CDR3 is CAWSVVGTFEAFF. The DNA of the CDR3 is TGTGCCTGGAGTGTAGTGGGGACGTTTGAAGCTTTCTTT.

The chain recombines TRBV27 with TRBJ2-1; D gene unclear. CDR3 length: 17 amino acids. Germline V CDR1 and CDR2: MNHEY, SMNVEV (reference sequence). V was trimmed by 4 bases and J by 5 bases, leaving 21 bases between them. CDR3 bases: TGTGCCAGCAGTTCCTTCCTTACCCCCCTTGCCCACAATGAGCAGTTCTTC. It yields the protein CASSSFLTPLAHNEQFF.

In DNA form, the CDR3 reads TGCGCCAGCAGCTTGTGGCAGGGGGCGCCTATGAACACTGAAGCTTTCTTT. Amino acid sequence: CASSLWQGAPMNTEAFF. The rearrangement joins TRBV5-1 to TRBJ1-1, with 8 bases lining up with TRBD1. V lost 1 base, J lost 0 bases, and 8 bases stayed unmatched. Germline values: CDR1 SGHRS, CDR2 YFSETQ. The CDR3 is made up of 17 amino acids.

The gene calls are TRBV14 and TRBJ2-2, with 8 bases identical to TRBD1. Germline CDR1 and CDR2: SGHDN and FVKESK. The length of the CDR3 is 17 residues. Germline trimming cut 4 bases from V and 4 bases from J; bases unmatched to any gene: 11. CDR3: CASSPWTGRVPTGELFF. CDR3 in DNA: TGTGCCAGCAGCCCGTGGACAGGGCGCGTCCCCACCGGGGAGCTGTTTTTT. The full variable domain, rest sourced from reference TRBV14 and TRBJ2-2, is EAGVTQFPSHSVIEKGQTVTLRCDPISGHDNLYWYRRVMGKEIKFLLHFVKESKQDESGMPNNRFLAERTGGTYSTLKVQPAELEDSGVYFCASSPWTGRVPTGELFFGEGSRLTVL.

The chain recombines TRBV7-9 with TRBJ2-5, with 8 bases lining up with TRBD1. The CDR3 totals 15 residues. With 1 base clipped from V and 8 bases from J, the junction kept 9 bases outside the gene matches. Germline V CDR1 and CDR2: SEHNR, FQNEAQ (reference sequence). The CDR3 spells CASSLEAGGLETQYF. The CDR3 coding sequence is TGTGCCAGCAGCTTAGAGGCAGGGGGCCTTGAAACCCAGTACTTC.